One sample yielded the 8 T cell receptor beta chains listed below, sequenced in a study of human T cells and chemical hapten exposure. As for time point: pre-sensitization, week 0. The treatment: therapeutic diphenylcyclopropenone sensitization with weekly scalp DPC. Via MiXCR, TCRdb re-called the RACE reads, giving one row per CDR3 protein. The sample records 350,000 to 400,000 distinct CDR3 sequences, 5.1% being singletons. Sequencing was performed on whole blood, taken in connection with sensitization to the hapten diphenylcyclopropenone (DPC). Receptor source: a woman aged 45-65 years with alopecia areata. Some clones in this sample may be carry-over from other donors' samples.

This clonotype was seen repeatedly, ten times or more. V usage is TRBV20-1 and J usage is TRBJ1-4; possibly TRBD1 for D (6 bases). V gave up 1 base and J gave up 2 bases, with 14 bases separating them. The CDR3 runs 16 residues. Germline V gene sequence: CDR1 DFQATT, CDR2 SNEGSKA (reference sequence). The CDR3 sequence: CSARALQGTTNEKLFF. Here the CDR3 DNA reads TGCAGTGCTAGAGCCCTCCAGGGGACGACTAATGAAAAACTGTTTTTT.

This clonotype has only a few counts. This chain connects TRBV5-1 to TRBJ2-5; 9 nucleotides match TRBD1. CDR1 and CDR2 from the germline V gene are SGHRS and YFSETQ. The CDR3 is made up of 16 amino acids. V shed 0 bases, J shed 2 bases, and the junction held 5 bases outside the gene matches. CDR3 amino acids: CASSLGGQGRQETQYF. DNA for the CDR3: TGCGCCAGCAGCTTGGGGGGACAGGGTCGACAAGAGACCCAGTACTTC.

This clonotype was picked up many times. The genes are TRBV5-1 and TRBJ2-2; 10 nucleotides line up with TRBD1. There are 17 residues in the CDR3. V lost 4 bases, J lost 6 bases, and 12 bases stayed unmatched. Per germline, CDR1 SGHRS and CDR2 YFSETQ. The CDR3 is CASSPPGQGILPGELFF. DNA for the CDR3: TGCGCCAGCAGCCCGCCGGGACAGGGGATACTACCCGGGGAGCTGTTTTTT.

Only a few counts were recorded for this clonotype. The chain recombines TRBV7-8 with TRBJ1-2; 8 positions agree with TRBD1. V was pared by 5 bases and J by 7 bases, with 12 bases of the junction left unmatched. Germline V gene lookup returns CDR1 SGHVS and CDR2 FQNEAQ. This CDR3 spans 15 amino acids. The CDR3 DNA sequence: TGTGCCAGCAGCCACGGACAGGGAGGGGTTTCTGGCTACACCTTC. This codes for CASSHGQGGVSGYTF.

CDR3 amino acids: CASSRADSTDTQYF. The CDR3 DNA sequence: TGTGCCAGCAGCCGAGCGGATAGCACAGATACGCAGTATTTT. V is TRBV6-5 and J is TRBJ2-3; D perhaps matches TRBD2 (5 bases). Germline V CDR1 and CDR2: MNHEY, SVGAGI. V was shortened by 6 bases and J by 0 bases, with 10 bases between the two germline ends. The CDR3 loop spans 14 amino acids.

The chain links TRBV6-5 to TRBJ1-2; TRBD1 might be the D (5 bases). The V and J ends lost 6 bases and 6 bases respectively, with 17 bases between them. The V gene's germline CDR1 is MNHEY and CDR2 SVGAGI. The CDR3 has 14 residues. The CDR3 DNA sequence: TGTGCCAGCAGCGAAGCCCAGGGCCGTAATGGCTACACCTTC. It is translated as CASSEAQGRNGYTF.

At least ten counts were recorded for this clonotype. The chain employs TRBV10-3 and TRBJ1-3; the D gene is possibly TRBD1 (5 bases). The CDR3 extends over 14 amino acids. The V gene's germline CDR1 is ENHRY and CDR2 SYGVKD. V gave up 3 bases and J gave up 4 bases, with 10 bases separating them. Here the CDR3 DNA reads TGTGCCATCAGTGAAAGAGGGGTCGGAAACACCATATATTTT. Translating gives CAISERGVGNTIYF.

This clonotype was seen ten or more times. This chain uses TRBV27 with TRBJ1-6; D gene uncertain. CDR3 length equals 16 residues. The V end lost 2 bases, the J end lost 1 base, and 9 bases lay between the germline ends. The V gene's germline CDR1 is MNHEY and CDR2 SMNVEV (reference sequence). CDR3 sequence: CASSLGDESYNSPLHF. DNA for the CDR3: TGTGCCAGCAGTTTAGGTGATGAATCCTATAATTCACCCCTCCACTTT.